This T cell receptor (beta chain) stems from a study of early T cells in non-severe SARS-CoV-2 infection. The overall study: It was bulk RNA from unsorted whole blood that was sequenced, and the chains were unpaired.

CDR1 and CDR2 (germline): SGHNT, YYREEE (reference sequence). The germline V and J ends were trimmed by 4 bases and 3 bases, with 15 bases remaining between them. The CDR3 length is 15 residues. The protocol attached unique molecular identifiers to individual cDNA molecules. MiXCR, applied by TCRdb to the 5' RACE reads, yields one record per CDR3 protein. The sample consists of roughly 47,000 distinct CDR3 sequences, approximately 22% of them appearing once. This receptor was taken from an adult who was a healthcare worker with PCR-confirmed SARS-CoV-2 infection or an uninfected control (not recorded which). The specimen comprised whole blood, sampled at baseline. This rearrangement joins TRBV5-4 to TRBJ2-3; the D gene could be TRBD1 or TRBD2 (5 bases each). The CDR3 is CASSTGFGATDTQYF. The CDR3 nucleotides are TGTGCCAGCAGCACTGGTTTCGGGGCTACAGATACGCAGTATTTT.